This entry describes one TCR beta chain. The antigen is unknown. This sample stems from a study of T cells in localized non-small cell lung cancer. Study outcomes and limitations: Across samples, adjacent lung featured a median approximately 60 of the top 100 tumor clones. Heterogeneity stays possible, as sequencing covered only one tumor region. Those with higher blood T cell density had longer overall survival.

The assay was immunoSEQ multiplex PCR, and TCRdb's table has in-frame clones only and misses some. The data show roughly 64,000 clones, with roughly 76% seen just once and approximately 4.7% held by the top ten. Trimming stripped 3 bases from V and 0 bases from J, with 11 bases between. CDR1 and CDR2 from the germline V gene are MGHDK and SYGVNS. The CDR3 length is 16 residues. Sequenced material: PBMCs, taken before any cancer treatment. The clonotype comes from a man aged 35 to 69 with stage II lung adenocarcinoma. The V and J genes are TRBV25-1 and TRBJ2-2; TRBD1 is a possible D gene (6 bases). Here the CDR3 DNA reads TGTGCCAGCAGTGATCCACGGACAGCGAACACCGGGGAGCTGTTTTTT. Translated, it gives CASSDPRTANTGELFF.